This TCR beta chain was identified in a study of CD8+CD57+ T cells in acquired aplastic anemia. Study in general: Sorted CD4+ and CD8+ cells gave a mean 3.2 ug DNA, range roughly 0.18 to 30 ug. Whole-study findings and limits: A significant difference in CD8+ Simpson's diversity between patients and controls was not found.

This clonotype was counted at least ten times. Its antigen is not known. All sequencing subjects had displayed CD8+CD57+ cell expansion on flow cytometry. When blood sampling took place, the patients had received no therapy. Trimming removed 9 bases from V and 1 base from J, with 12 bases in between. CDR1 ENHRY and CDR2 SYGVKD come from the germline V gene. This CDR3 contains 13 residues. Genomic DNA was employed as the template in profiling TCR beta VDJ and CDR3. TCRdb passed the reads through MiXCR, listing each CDR3 protein once. Of just over 150,000 distinct CDR3 sequences listed, 48% are singletons.

The sequence was collected from a human donor with aplastic anemia. The chain carries TRBV10-3 and TRBJ1-1, with D tentatively TRBD1 (6 bases). The sequenced material came from sorted CD4+, CD8+, or CD8+CD57+ T cells (not recorded which) from PBMCs. CDR3 protein: CAIRDKENTEAFF. The CDR3 region has the DNA TGTGCCATAAGGGACAAGGAGAACACTGAAGCTTTCTTT.